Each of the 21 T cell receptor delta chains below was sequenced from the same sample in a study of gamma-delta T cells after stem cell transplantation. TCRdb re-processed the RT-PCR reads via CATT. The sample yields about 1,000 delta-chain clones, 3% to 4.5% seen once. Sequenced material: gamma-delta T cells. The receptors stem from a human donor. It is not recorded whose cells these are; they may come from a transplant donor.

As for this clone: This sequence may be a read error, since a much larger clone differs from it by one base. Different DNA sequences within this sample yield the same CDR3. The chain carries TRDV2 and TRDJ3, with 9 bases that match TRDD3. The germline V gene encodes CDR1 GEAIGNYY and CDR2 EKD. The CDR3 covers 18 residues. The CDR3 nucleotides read TGCGCCTGTGACCCTACTGGGGGAGACTCCTGGGACACCCGACAGATGTTTTTC. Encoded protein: CACDPTGGDSWDTRQMFF.

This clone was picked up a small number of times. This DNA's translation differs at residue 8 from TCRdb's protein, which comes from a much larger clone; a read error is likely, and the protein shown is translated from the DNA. The CDR3 DNA follows: TGTGCCTGTGACAATACTGGGGAATACGCCAGCTCCTGGGACACCCGACAGATGTTTTTC. Translating gives CACDNTGEYASSWDTRQMFF. The chain has TRDV2 and TRDJ3, with TRDD3 matching 7 bases. Germline assignment: CDR1 GEAIGNYY and CDR2 EKD. V trimming: 2 bases; J trimming: 0 bases; junction bases outside the gene matches: 12. The CDR3 spans 20 residues.

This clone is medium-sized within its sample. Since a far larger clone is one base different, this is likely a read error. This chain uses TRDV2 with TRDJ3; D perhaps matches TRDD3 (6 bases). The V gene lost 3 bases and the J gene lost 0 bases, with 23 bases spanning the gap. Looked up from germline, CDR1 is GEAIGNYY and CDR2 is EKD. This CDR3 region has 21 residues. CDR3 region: CACDPAEAGVYGSWDTRQMFF. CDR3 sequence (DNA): TGTGCCTGTGACCCCGCGGAGGCTGGGGTATACGGCTCCTGGGACACCCGACAGATGTTTTTC.

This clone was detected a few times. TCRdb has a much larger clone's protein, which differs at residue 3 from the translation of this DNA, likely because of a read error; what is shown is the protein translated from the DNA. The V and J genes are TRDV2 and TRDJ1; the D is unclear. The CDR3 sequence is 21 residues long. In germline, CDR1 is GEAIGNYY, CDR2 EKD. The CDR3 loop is CARDTLPVESGWKRHTDKLIF. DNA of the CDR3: TGTGCCCGTGACACCCTCCCCGTTGAGAGTGGGTGGAAACGCCACACCGATAAACTCATCTTT.

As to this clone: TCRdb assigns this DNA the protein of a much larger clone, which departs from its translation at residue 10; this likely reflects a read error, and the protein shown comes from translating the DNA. The chain's CDR3 is CACDTGGYGPWDTRQMFF. CDR3 nucleotides: TGTGCCTGTGACACTGGGGGATACGGCCCCTGGGACACCCGACAGATGTTTTTC. V usage is TRDV2 and J usage is TRDJ3; 11 bases fit TRDD3. The germline gives CDR1 GEAIGNYY, CDR2 EKD. With V trimmed by 1 base and J by 2 bases, 3 bases remained unmatched. The CDR3 loop spans 18 amino acids.

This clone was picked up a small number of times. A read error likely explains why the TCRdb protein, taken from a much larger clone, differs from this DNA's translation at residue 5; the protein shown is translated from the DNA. This chain's CDR3 is CACDTLTGGLGPDKLIF. DNA for the CDR3: TGTGCCTGTGACACTCTTACTGGGGGATTGGGCCCCGATAAACTCATCTTT. The chain carries TRDV2 and TRDJ1, with 10 nucleotides matching TRDD3. The germline V gene encodes CDR1 GEAIGNYY and CDR2 EKD. V was pared by 1 base and J by 3 bases, with 10 bases of the junction left unmatched. The CDR3 is made up of 17 amino acids.

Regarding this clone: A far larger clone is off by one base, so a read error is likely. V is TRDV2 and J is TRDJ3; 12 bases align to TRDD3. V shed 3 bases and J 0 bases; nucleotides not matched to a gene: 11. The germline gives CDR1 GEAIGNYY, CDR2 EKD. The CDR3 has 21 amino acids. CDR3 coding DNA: TGTGCCTGTGACTCCGCGGAGGCTGGGGGATACGGCTCCTGGGACACCCGACAGATGTTTTTC. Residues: CACDSAEAGGYGSWDTRQMFF.

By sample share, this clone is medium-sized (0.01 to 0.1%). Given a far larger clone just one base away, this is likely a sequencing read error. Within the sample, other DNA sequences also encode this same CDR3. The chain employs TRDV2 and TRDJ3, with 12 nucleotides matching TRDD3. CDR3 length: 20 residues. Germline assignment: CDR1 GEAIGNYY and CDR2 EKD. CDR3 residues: CACDTADLGDTHKDTRQMFF. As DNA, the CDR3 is TGTGCCTGTGACACCGCAGACCTGGGGGATACGCATAAAGACACCCGGCAGATGTTTTTC.

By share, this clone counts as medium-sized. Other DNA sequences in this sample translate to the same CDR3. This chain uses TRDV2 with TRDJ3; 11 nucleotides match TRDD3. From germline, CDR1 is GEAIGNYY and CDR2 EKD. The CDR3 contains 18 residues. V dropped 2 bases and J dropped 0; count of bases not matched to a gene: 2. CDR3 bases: TGTGCCTGTGACAATACTGGGGGATACTCCTGGGACACCCGACAGATGTTTTTC. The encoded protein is CACDNTGGYSWDTRQMFF.

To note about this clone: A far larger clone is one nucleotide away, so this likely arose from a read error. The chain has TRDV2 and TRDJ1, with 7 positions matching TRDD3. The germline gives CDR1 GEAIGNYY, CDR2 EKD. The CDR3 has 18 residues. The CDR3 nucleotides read TGTGCCTGTGACCCGGTACTGGGGACAACGGCCCGTCGCGATAAACTCACCTTT. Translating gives CACDPVLGTTARRDKLTF.

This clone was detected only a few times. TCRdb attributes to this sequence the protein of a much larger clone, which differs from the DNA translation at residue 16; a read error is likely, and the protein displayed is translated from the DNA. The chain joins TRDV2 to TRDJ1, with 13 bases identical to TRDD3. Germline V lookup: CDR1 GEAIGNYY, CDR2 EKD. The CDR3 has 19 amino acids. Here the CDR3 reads CACDTVTGGYARGTDNLIF. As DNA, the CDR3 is TGTGCCTGTGACACCGTTACTGGGGGATACGCGAGGGGGACCGATAACCTCATCTTT.

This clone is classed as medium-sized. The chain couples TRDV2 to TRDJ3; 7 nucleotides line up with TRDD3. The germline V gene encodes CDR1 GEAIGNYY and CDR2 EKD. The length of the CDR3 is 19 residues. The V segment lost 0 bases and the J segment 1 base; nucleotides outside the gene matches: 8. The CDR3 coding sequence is TGTGCCTGTGACACCGCTGGGGGGGAACCTTCCTGGGACACCCGACAGATGTTTTTC. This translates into CACDTAGGEPSWDTRQMFF.

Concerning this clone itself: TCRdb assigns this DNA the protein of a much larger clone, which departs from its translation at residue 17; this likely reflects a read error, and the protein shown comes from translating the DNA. DNA for the CDR3: TGTGCCTGTGACAATACTGGGGGATACGCCAGCTCCTGGGACACCCGACCGATGTTTTTC. Amino acids: CACDNTGGYASSWDTRPMFF. The chain employs TRDV2 and TRDJ3, with 13 positions matching TRDD3. CDR1 GEAIGNYY and CDR2 EKD come from the germline V gene. The CDR3 extends over 20 amino acids.

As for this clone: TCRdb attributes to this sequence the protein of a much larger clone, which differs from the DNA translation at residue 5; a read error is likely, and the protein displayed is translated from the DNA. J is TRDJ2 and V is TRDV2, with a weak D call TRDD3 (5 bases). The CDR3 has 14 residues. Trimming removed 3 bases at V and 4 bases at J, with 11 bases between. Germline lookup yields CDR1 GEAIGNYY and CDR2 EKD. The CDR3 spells CACDAVGGTAQLFF. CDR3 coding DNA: TGTGCCTGTGACGCCGTCGGGGGGACAGCACAACTCTTCTTT.

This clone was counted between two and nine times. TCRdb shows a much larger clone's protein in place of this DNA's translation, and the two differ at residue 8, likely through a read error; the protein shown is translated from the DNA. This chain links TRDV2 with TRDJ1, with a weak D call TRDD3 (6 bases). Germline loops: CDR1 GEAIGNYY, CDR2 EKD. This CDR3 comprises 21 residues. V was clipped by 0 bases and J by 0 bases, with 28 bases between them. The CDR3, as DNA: TGTGCCTGTGACACCGTAAAAACTGTAGGGGGACCAAACCTGTACACCGATAAACTCATCTTT. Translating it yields CACDTVKTVGGPNLYTDKLIF.

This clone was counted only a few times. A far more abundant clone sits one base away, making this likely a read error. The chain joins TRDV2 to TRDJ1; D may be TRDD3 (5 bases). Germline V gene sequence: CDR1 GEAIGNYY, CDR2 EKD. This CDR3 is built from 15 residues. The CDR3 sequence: CAFDTVIGERDKLIF. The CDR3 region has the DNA TGTGCCTTTGACACCGTAATTGGGGAGAGGGATAAACTCATCTTT.

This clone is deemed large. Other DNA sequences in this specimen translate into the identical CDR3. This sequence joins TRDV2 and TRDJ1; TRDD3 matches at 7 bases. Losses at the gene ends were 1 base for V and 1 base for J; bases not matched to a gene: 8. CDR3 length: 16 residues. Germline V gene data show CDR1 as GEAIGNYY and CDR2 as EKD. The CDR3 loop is CACDTLGGLTTDKLIF. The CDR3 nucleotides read TGTGCCTGTGACACGCTGGGGGGATTGACCACCGATAAACTCATCTTT.

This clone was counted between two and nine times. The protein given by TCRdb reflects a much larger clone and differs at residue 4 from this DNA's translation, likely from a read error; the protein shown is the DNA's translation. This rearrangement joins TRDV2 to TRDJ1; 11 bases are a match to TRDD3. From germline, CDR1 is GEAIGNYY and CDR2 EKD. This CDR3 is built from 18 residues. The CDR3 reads CACVTVGLGDIVTDKLIF. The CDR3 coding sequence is TGTGCCTGTGTCACCGTCGGACTGGGGGATATTGTCACCGATAAACTCATCTTT.

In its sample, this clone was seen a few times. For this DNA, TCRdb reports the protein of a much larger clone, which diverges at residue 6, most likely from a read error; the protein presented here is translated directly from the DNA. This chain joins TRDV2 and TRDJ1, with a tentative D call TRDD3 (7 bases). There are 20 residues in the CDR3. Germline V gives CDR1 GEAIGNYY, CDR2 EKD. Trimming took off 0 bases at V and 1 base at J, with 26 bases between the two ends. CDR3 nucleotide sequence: TGTGCCTGTGACACCGGTTCTTTCCTAAAGGCTGGGGGGATCACCGATAAACTCATCTTT. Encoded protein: CACDTGSFLKAGGITDKLIF.

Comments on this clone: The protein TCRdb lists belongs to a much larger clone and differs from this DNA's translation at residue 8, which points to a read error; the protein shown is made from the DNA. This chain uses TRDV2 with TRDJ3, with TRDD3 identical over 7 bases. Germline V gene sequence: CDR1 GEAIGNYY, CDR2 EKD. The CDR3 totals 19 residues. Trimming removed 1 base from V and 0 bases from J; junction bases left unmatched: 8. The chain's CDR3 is CACDTGGHRSSWDTRQMFF. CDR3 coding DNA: TGTGCCTGTGACACTGGGGGACACCGAAGCTCCTGGGACACCCGACAGATGTTTTTC.

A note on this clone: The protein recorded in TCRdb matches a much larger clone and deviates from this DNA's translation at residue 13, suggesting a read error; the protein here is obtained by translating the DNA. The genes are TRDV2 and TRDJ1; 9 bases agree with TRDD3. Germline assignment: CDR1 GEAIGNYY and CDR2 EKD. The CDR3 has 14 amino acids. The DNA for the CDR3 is TGTGCCTCTGACAAACTGGGGGACACCGATAAACTCACCTTT. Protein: CASDKLGDTDKLTF.